The text below deals with one TCR beta chain. The data were obtained in a study of cytomegalovirus exposure and HLA in healthy donors. Here immunoSEQ multiplex PCR was the method, and the copy in TCRdb shows in-frame clones only, minus some. This sample has more than 65,000 clones; more than 85% occur once, and the top ten carry approximately 0.67%. The CDR3 is 15 amino acids. V was pared by 4 bases and J by 1 base, with 7 bases of the junction left unmatched. In germline, CDR1 is SGHNT, CDR2 YYREEE (reference sequence). Sequencing used PBMCs. The TCR comes from a man aged 18-30 years in good health and CMV-seronegative. This chain connects TRBV5-4 to TRBJ1-1; 7 bases are shared with TRBD1. The DNA for the CDR3 is TGTGCCAGCAGCAATCGGACAGGCGGGAACACTGAAGCTTTCTTT. Translation gives CASSNRTGGNTEAFF. The entire variable domain, with the rest obtained from reference TRBV5-4 and TRBJ1-1, is as follows: ETGVTQSPTHLIKTRGQQVTLRCSSQSGHNTVSWYQQALGQGPQFIFQYYREEENGRGNFPPRFSGLQFPNYSSELNVNALELDDSALYLCASSNRTGGNTEAFFGQGTRLTVV.